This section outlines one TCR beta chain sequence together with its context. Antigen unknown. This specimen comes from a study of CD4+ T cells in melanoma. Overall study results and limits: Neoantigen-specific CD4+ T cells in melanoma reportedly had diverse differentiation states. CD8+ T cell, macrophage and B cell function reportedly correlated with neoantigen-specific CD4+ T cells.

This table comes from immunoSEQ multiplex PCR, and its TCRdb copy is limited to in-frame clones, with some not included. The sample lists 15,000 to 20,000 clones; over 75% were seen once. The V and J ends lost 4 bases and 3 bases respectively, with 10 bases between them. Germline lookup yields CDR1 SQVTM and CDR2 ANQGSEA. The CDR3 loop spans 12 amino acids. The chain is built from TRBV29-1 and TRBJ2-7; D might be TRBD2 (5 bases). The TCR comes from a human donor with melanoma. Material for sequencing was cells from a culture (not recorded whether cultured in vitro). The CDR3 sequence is CSVGPRDYEQYF. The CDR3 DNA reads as TGCAGCGTTGGGCCCCGGGACTACGAGCAGTACTTC.